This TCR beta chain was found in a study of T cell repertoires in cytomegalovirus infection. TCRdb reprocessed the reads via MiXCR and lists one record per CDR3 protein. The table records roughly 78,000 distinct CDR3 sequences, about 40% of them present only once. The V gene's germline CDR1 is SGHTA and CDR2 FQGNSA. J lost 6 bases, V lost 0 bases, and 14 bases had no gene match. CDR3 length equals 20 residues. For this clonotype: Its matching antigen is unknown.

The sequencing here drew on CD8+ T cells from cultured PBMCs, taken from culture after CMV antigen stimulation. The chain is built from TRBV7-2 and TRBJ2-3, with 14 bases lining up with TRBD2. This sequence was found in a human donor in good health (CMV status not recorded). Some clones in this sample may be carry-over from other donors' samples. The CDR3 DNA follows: TGTGCCAGCAGCTTAGCGCGGACTAGCGGGGGGCACGGTATATGGGATACGCAGTATTTT. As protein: CASSLARTSGGHGIWDTQYF. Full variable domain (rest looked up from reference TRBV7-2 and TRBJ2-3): GAGVSQSPSNKVTEKGKDVELRCDPISGHTALYWYRQSLGQGLEFLIYFQGNSAPDKSGLPSDRFSAERTGGSVSTLTIQRTQQEDSAVYLCASSLARTSGGHGIWDTQYFGPGTRLTVL.